There are many counts of the clone carrying this T cell receptor (beta chain). Time point denoted: patch test 2, 6 weeks after DPC sensitization. Indicated treatment: therapeutic diphenylcyclopropenone sensitization with weekly scalp DPC. The V gene lost 7 bases and the J gene lost 1 base, with 12 bases spanning the gap. The CDR3 is 14 residues long. In germline, CDR1 is SNHLY, CDR2 FYNNEI. The data were obtained in a study of human T cells and chemical hapten exposure. The wider study: The study lasted roughly 22 weeks, and patients were dosed weekly with diphenylcyclopropenone on the scalp throughout. Enrolled patients were predominantly female and had alopecia areata, totalis or universalis.

In the library, unique molecular identifiers were attached to individual cDNA molecules. TCRdb analysed the RACE reads with MiXCR anew, one entry per CDR3 protein. In the table there are 75,000 to 100,000 distinct CDR3 sequences, around 9.3% of which are singletons. Sequencing was performed on whole blood, taken in connection with sensitization to the hapten diphenylcyclopropenone (DPC). The clonotype comes from a woman aged 40 to 50 with alopecia areata. Some clones in this sample may be carry-over from other donors' samples. This chain links TRBV2 with TRBJ2-3; possibly TRBD1 for D (5 bases). CDR3 amino acids: CASNTGQRTDTQYF. As DNA, the CDR3 is TGTGCCAGCAATACAGGTCAGCGCACAGATACGCAGTATTTT. Drawing the rest from reference TRBV2 and TRBJ2-3, the complete variable domain is EPEVTQTPSHQVTQMGQEVILRCVPISNHLYFYWYRQILGQKVEFLVSFYNNEISEKSEIFDDQFSVERPDGSNFTLKIRSTKLEDSAMYFCASNTGQRTDTQYFGPGTRLTVL.